One and the same sample provided the 3 T cell receptor beta chains below, sequenced in a study of blood T cells in healthy people across ages. With a J-beta primer mix and a sample-barcoded 5' primer, a second PCR ran about 7 to 12 cycles. In TCRdb, the 5' RACE reads were re-called with MiXCR into one record per CDR3 protein. The repertoire has about 1.4 million distinct CDR3 sequences, roughly 59% of them found once; the top ten carry over 6.5%. What was sequenced was blood. These receptors were taken from a man between 18 and 35 years old in good health.

The rearrangement joins TRBV10-3 to TRBJ2-6, with 7 positions matching TRBD1. Germline values: CDR1 ENHRY, CDR2 SYGVKD. CDR3 length equals 16 residues. V lost 6 bases and J lost 1; bases outside the gene matches: 6. The CDR3 coding sequence is TGTGCCATCAGAAACCGACAGGGTTCTGGGGCCAACGTCCTGACTTTC. Its translation: CAIRNRQGSGANVLTF.

This clonotype was detected only a few times. DNA of the CDR3: TGCGCCAGCAGCCATTCTCGGGACGGACTCTCCTACGAGCAGTACTTC. Translating it yields CASSHSRDGLSYEQYF. V gene TRBV4-1 combines with J gene TRBJ2-7, with D perhaps matching TRBD1 or TRBD2 (5 bases each). This CDR3 is built from 16 residues. The germline V and J ends were trimmed by 3 bases and 0 bases, with 15 bases remaining between them. The germline V gene encodes CDR1 MGHRA and CDR2 YSYEKL.

On this clonotype itself: A read error may account for a junction end that differs from germline. The genes are TRBV4-2 and TRBJ1-5; D might be TRBD1 (6 bases). This CDR3 contains 15 residues. Germline V gene data show CDR1 as LGHNA and CDR2 as YNFKEQ. CDR3 DNA: TGTGCCAGCAGCAAAGACAGGATTAGTACTCAGCCCCAGCATTTT. Translation gives CASSKDRISTQPQHF.